The 19 T cell receptor beta chains reported below all come from one sample, sequenced in a study of identical twins. One entry per CDR3 protein results from TCRdb running MiXCR on the 5' RACE reads. The data show approximately 690,000 distinct CDR3 sequences, roughly 6% seen once. Sequenced material: naive T cells sorted from blood. The receptors here all came from a man aged 18 to 35 in good health.

The chain is built from TRBV10-2 and TRBJ1-4; D ambiguous. The V end was cut by 7 bases, the J end by 5 bases, with 8 bases between. CDR3 size: 12 residues. Germline V lookup: CDR1 WSHSY, CDR2 SAAADI. As DNA, the CDR3 is TGCGCCAGCACGGACTCAAATGAAAAACTGTTTTTT. This gives the protein CASTDSNEKLFF.

This clonotype was seen ten or more times. The rearrangement joins TRBV5-1 to TRBJ2-3; no reliable D call. With 2 bases removed from V and 0 bases from J, the gap between germline ends came to 10 bases. Germline CDR1 SGHRS, CDR2 YFSETQ. CDR3 length: 15 amino acids. The CDR3 DNA sequence: TGCGCCAGCAGCTTCCTCCCGACGAGCACAGATACGCAGTATTTT. Amino acid sequence: CASSFLPTSTDTQYF.

This clonotype has a count of ten or more. The V gene is TRBV5-1, the J gene TRBJ2-3; D uncertain. The CDR3 runs to 13 residues. Deletions cut 0 bases from V and 6 bases from J, with 8 bases between. CDR1 is SGHRS, CDR2 YFSETQ, per germline. CDR3 region: CASSLAVPDTQYF. DNA of the CDR3: TGCGCCAGCAGCTTGGCCGTGCCGGATACGCAGTATTTT.

This clonotype was observed at least ten times. The chain combines TRBV7-6 with TRBJ2-3; 8 nucleotides agree with TRBD2. The CDR3 length is 17 residues. Germline trimming cut 1 base from V and 4 bases from J; bases unmatched to any gene: 10. CDR1 is SGHVS and CDR2 is FNYEAQ in the germline V gene. In nucleotides, the CDR3 is TGTGCCAGCAGCTTAGATCGGAGCGGGAGCCAGGCAGATACGCAGTATTTT. Translating gives CASSLDRSGSQADTQYF. Using reference TRBV7-6 and TRBJ2-3 for the parts outside the CDR3, the full variable domain is GAGVSQSPRYKVTKRGQDVALRCDPISGHVSLYWYRQALGQGPEFLTYFNYEAQQDKSGLPNDRFSAERPEGSISTLTIQRTEQRDSAMYRCASSLDRSGSQADTQYFGPGTRLTVL.

This clonotype was seen repeatedly, ten times or more. The chain combines TRBV20-1 with TRBJ2-1; 10 bases are shared with TRBD2. Germline CDR1 and CDR2: DFQATT and SNEGSKA (reference sequence). CDR3 length: 14 residues. Trimming at V came to 1 base and at J to 9 bases, leaving 6 bases not matched to a gene. CDR3 nucleotide sequence: TGCAGTGCTAGAGTGGGTAGCGGGAGGACTGAGCAGTTCTTC. It codes for CSARVGSGRTEQFF.

This clonotype was observed at least ten times. The rearrangement links TRBV29-1 to TRBJ1-3; D is undetermined. This CDR3 spans 11 amino acids. Germline V lookup: CDR1 SQVTM, CDR2 ANQGSEA. CDR3 in DNA: TGCACCGCGGGTGTCGGAAACACCATATATTTT. Protein sequence: CTAGVGNTIYF.

This clonotype showed up many times. The chain joins TRBV6-2 or TRBV6-3 to TRBJ1-5; weak D call: TRBD1 (5 bases). The V gene lost 2 bases and the J gene lost 2 bases, with 10 bases spanning the gap. The CDR3 is 15 residues long. Germline CDR1 reads MNHEY; CDR2 reads SVGEGT. CDR3 nucleotide sequence: TGTGCCAGCAGTTACCCGGGGACGCGCAATCAGCCCCAGCATTTT. It encodes CASSYPGTRNQPQHF.

This clonotype has a handful of counts. The rearrangement links TRBV18 to TRBJ2-5; 8 nucleotides line up with TRBD2. The junction had 8 bases not matched to a gene; V was cut back by 4 bases and J by 4 bases. There are 15 residues in the CDR3. CDR1 and CDR2 from the germline V gene are KGHSH and LQKENI. As DNA, the CDR3 is TGTGCCAGCTCACAGCGGGAGCCGCTTCGAGAGACCCAGTACTTC. It is translated as CASSQREPLRETQYF.

This clonotype was detected only a few times. The V call is TRBV25-1, the J call TRBJ2-2; 9 bases map to TRBD2. This CDR3 contains 15 residues. V lost 7 bases to trimming and J lost 7 bases; unmatched junction nucleotides: 10. Germline V gene sequence: CDR1 MGHDK, CDR2 SYGVNS. This CDR3 reads CASTVGGRAGGELFF. The CDR3 DNA reads TGTGCCAGCACCGTCGGCGGGAGGGCAGGCGGGGAGCTGTTTTTT.

This clonotype was counted only a few times. J is TRBJ2-5 and V is TRBV15, with 7 bases matching TRBD1. Trimming took 0 bases from V and 5 from J; bases not matched to a gene: 12. This CDR3 contains 17 residues. Germline assignment: CDR1 LNHNV and CDR2 YYDKDF (reference sequence). The CDR3: CATSRERAADRRETQYF. The CDR3 DNA is TGTGCCACCAGCAGAGAACGGGCCGCGGACAGGCGGGAGACCCAGTACTTC.

This clonotype was seen a few times. The V and J genes are TRBV20-1 and TRBJ1-6; 8 nucleotides match TRBD1. Per the germline V gene, CDR1 is DFQATT and CDR2 is SNEGSKA (reference sequence). CDR3 length: 14 amino acids. Trimming cost V 5 bases and J 3 bases; bases outside gene matches: 3. For the CDR3, the DNA is TGCAGTGCTCCAGGGGGCAGCTATAATTCACCCCTCCACTTT. Encoded protein: CSAPGGSYNSPLHF.

The V gene is TRBV6-1, the J gene TRBJ2-7; 9 bases map to TRBD1. The CDR3 spans 14 residues. V shed 10 bases, J shed 3 bases, and the junction held 10 bases outside the gene matches. CDR1 MNHNS and CDR2 SASEGT come from the germline V gene. The CDR3 region is CATFGGQGGYEQYV. The DNA of the CDR3 is TGTGCCACCTTCGGGGGACAGGGTGGCTACGAGCAGTACGTC.

This clonotype was counted many times. The chain employs TRBV20-1 and TRBJ2-1, with TRBD2 as a possible D gene (6 bases). The ends were cut back, 5 bases at V and 7 bases at J, with 12 bases in the middle. Per germline, CDR1 DFQATT and CDR2 SNEGSKA (reference sequence). CDR3 length equals 12 residues. The CDR3 bases are TGCAGTGCTGGGGGACTTCTAAATGAGCAGTTCTTC. Translating gives CSAGGLLNEQFF.

This clonotype was detected ten times or more. The V gene is TRBV6-5, the J gene TRBJ2-1; 8 positions match TRBD2. The CDR3 has 18 residues. With 2 bases clipped from V and 0 bases from J, the junction kept 9 bases outside the gene matches. Germline CDR1 is MNHEY and CDR2 is SVGAGI. The CDR3 is CASSYLPAGTSSYNEQFF. The CDR3, as DNA: TGTGCCAGCAGTTACCTCCCGGCCGGGACTAGCTCCTACAATGAGCAGTTCTTC.

In its sample, this clonotype was seen a few times. The rearrangement joins TRBV19 to TRBJ2-7, with 12 bases aligning to TRBD1. CDR3 length: 13 residues. Germline loops: CDR1 LNHDA, CDR2 SQIVND (reference sequence). V shed 3 bases, J shed 9 bases, and the junction held 3 bases outside the gene matches. CDR3 residues: CASSIGTGGVQYV. The CDR3 region has the DNA TGTGCCAGTAGTATCGGGACAGGGGGCGTGCAGTACGTC.

This clonotype was counted many times. In nucleotides, the CDR3 is TGCAGTGCTAGACCGGGCGGGAACACCGGGGAGCTGTTTTTT. Amino acid sequence: CSARPGGNTGELFF. The V and J genes are TRBV20-1 and TRBJ2-2; D not resolved. Trimming pared 2 bases from V and 1 base from J, leaving 8 bases between. Germline CDR1 is DFQATT and CDR2 is SNEGSKA (reference sequence). The length of the CDR3 is 14 residues.

This clonotype showed up many times. The junction differs from germline at one of its ends, possibly a read error. J is TRBJ2-1 and V is TRBV6-2 or TRBV6-3; no reliable D call. The CDR3 spans 11 residues. Germline CDR1 is MNHEY and CDR2 is SVGEGT. For the CDR3, the DNA is TGTGCCAGCCACTGGGATCAGGAGCTGTTCTTC. It is translated as CASHWDQELFF.

The chain couples TRBV29-1 to TRBJ2-3; 11 nucleotides agree with TRBD1. Germline CDR1 reads SQVTM; CDR2 reads ANQGSEA. J gave up 6 bases and V 7 bases, and 0 bases lay outside the gene matches. CDR3 length: 11 amino acids. The DNA for the CDR3 is TGCAGCGGGGACAGGGGGGATACGCAGTATTTT. This gives the protein CSGDRGDTQYF.

This clonotype was detected ten times or more. The chain links TRBV15 to TRBJ2-1; a possible D gene is TRBD2 (5 bases). The CDR3 runs 16 residues. Germline V gene sequence: CDR1 LNHNV, CDR2 YYDKDF (reference sequence). Trimming took 4 bases from V and 0 from J, leaving 13 bases between them. CDR3 residues: CATSTRRLSSYNEQFF. CDR3 nucleotides: TGTGCCACCAGCACCCGGAGGCTGAGCTCCTACAATGAGCAGTTCTTC.